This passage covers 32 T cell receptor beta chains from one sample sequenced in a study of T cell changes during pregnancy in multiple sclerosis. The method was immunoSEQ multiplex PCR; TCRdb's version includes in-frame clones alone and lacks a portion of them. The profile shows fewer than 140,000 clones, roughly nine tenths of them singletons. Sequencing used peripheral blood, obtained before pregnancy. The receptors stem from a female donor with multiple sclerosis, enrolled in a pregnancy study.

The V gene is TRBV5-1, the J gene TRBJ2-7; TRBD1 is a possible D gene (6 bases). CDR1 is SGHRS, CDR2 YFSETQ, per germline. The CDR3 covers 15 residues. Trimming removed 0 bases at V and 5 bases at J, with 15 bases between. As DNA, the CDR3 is TGCGCCAGCAGCTTGGACGGGACACTAGGCCACGAGCAGTACTTC. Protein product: CASSLDGTLGHEQYF.

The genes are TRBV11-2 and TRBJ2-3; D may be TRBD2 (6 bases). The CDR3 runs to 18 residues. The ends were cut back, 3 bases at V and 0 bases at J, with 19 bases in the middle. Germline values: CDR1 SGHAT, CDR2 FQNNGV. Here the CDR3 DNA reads TGTGCCAGCAGCTTGGCGGCCGCACTAGCATCGAGCACAGATACGCAGTATTTT. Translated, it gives CASSLAAALASSTDTQYF.

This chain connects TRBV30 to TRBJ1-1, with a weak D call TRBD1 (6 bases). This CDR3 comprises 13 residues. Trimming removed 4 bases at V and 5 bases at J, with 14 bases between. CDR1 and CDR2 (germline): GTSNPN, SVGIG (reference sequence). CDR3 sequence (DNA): TGTGCCTGGAAAGGACAGATAGGAACTGAAGCTTTCTTT. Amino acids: CAWKGQIGTEAFF.

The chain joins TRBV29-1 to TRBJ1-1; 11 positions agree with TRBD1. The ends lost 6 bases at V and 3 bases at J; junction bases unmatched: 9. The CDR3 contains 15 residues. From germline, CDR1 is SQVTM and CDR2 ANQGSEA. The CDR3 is CSVEGQGGSYTEAFF. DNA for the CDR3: TGCAGCGTCGAGGGACAGGGGGGGTCCTACACTGAAGCTTTCTTT.

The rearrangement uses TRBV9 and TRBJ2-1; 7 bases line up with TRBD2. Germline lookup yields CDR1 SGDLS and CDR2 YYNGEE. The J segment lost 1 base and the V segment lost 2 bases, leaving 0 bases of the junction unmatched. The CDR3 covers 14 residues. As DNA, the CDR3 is TGTGCCAGCAGCGTTAGCGGGTCCTACAATGAGCAGTTCTTC. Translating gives CASSVSGSYNEQFF.

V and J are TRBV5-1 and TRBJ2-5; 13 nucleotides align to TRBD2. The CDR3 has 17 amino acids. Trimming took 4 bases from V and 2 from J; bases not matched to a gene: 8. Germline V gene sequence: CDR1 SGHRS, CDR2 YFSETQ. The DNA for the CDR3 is TGCGCCAGCAGCCCAGAGGGACTAGCGGGGCGACAAGAGACCCAGTACTTC. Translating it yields CASSPEGLAGRQETQYF.

The CDR3 spells CANSPPGQDGNTQYF. Here the CDR3 DNA reads TGTGCCAACTCACCCCCGGGACAGGATGGAAATACGCAGTATTTT. J is TRBJ2-3 and V is TRBV27; 8 nucleotides align to TRBD1. The CDR3 spans 15 residues. V shed 10 bases, J shed 7 bases, and the junction held 16 bases outside the gene matches. CDR1 and CDR2 (germline): MNHEY, SMNVEV (reference sequence).

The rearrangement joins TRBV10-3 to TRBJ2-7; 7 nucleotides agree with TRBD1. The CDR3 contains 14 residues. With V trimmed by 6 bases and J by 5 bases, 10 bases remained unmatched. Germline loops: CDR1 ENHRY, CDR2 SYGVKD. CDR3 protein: CAIRSTGSGDEQYF. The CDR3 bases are TGTGCCATCAGATCGACAGGGTCGGGCGACGAGCAGTACTTC.

The CDR3 DNA follows: TGTGCCAGCAGCTTACTAGCGGGCACAGATACGCAGTATTTT. This translates into CASSLLAGTDTQYF. The rearrangement joins TRBV7-9 to TRBJ2-3; 7 bases align to TRBD2. V trimming: 2 bases; J trimming: 1 base; junction bases outside the gene matches: 0. Germline V gives CDR1 SEHNR, CDR2 FQNEAQ (reference sequence). This CDR3 is 14 amino acids long.

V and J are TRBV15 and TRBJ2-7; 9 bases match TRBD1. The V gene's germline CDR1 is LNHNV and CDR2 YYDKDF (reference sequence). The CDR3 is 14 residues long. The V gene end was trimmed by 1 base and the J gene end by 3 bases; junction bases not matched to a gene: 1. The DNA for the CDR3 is TGTGCCACCAGCAGAGGGGGACAGGGCTACGAGCAGTACTTC. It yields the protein CATSRGGQGYEQYF.

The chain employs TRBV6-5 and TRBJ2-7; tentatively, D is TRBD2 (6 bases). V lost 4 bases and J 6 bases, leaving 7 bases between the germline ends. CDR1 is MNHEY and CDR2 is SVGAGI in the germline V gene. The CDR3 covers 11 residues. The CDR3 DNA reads TGTGCCAGCAGTTTGGGGGGCGAGCAGTACTTC. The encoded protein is CASSLGGEQYF.

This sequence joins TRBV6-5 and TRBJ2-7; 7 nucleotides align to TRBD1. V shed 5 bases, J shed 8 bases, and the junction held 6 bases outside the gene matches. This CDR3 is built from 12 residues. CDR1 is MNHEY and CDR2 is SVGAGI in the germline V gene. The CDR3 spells CASSPDRAQQYF. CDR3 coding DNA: TGTGCCAGCAGTCCCGACAGGGCCCAGCAGTACTTC.

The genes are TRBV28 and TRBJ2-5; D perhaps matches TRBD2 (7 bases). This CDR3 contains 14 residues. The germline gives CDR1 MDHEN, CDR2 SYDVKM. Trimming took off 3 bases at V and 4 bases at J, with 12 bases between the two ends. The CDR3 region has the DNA TGTGCCAGCAGTTTTGGGGGGGCCAGAGAGACCCAGTACTTC. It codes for CASSFGGARETQYF.

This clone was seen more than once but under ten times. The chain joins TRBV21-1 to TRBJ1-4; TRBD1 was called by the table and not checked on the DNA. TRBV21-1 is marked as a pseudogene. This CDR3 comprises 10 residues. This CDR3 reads CAISGGTLFF. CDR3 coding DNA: TGTGCCATCTCAGGGGGTACGCTGTTTTTT.

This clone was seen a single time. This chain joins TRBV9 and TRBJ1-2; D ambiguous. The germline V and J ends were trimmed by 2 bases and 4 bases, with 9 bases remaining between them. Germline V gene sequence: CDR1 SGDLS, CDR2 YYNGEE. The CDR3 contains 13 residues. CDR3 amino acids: CASSVGSSYGYTF. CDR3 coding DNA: TGTGCCAGCAGCGTTGGGAGCTCCTATGGCTACACCTTC.

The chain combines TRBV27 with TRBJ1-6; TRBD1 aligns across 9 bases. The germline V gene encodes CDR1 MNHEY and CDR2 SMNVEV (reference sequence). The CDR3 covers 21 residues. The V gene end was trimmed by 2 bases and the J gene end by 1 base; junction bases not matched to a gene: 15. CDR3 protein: CASSLRLPGQGSGSYNSPLHF. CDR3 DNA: TGTGCCAGCAGTTTACGATTGCCGGGACAGGGATCGGGATCCTATAATTCACCCCTCCACTTT.

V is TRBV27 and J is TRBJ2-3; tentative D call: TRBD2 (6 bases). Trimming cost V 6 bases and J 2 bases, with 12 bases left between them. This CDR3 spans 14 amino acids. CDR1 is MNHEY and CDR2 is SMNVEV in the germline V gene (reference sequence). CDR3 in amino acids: CASSPLAVTDTQYF. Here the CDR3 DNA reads TGTGCCAGCAGCCCACTAGCCGTCACAGATACGCAGTATTTT.

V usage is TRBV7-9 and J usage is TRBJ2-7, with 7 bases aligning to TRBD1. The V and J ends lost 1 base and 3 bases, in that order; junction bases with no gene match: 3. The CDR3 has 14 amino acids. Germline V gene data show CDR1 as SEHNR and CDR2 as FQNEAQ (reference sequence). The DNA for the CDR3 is TGTGCCAGCAGCTTAGTCGGGACAGTCTACGAGCAGTACTTC. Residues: CASSLVGTVYEQYF.

The CDR3 DNA follows: TGTGCCAGCAGCGTAGCCACGCTAGCGGAGAGCTCCTACAATGAGCAGTTCTTC. This encodes CASSVATLAESSYNEQFF. The chain couples TRBV9 to TRBJ2-1; 7 bases are shared with TRBD2. The germline V gene encodes CDR1 SGDLS and CDR2 YYNGEE. Trimming took 0 bases from V and 0 from J; bases not matched to a gene: 9. The CDR3 sequence is 18 residues long.

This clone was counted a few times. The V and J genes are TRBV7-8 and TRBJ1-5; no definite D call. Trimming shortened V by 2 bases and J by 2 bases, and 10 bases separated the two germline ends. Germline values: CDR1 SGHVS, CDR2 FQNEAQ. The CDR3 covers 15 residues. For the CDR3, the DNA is TGTGCCAGCAGCTTAACATCTGGAGGCAATCAGCCCCAGCATTTT. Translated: CASSLTSGGNQPQHF.

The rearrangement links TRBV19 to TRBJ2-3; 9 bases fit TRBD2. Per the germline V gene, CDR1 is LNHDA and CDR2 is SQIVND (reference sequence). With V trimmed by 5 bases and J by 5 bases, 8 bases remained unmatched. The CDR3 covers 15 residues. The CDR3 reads CASSSSGAQRDTQYF. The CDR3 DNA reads TGTGCCAGTAGTTCTAGCGGGGCCCAGAGAGATACGCAGTATTTT.

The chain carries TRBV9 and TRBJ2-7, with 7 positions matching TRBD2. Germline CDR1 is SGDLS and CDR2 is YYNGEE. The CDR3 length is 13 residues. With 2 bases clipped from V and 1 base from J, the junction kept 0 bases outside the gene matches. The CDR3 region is CASSVGGSYEQYF. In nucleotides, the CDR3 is TGTGCCAGCAGCGTCGGGGGGTCCTACGAGCAGTACTTC.

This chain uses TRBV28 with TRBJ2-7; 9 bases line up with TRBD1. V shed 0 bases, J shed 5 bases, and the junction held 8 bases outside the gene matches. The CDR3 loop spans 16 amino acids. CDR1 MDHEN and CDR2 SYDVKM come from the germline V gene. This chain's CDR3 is CASSLWGQGMWNEQYF. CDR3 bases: TGTGCCAGCAGTTTATGGGGACAGGGTATGTGGAACGAGCAGTACTTC.

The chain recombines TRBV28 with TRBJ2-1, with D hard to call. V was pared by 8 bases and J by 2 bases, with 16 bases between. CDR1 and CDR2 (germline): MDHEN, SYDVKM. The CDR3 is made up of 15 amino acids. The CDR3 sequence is CASQKNSLTYNEQFF. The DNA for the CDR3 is TGTGCCAGCCAAAAAAACAGCCTCACCTACAATGAGCAGTTCTTC.

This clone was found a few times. CDR3 nucleotides: TGTGCCAGCAGTGCCGGGACAGGGCCCCTTATGTATGGCTACACCTTC. As protein: CASSAGTGPLMYGYTF. This sequence joins TRBV6-1 and TRBJ1-2; the match to TRBD1 covers 9 bases. This CDR3 region has 16 residues. V dropped 4 bases and J dropped 5; count of bases not matched to a gene: 11. Germline lookup yields CDR1 MNHNS and CDR2 SASEGT.

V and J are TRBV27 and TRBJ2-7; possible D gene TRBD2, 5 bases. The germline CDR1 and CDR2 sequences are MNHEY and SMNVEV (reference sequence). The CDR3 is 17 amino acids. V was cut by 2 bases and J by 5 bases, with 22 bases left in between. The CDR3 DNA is TGTGCCAGCAGTTTAGGTGGTTTTTGGAAATTGGGAGACGAGCAGTACTTC. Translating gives CASSLGGFWKLGDEQYF.

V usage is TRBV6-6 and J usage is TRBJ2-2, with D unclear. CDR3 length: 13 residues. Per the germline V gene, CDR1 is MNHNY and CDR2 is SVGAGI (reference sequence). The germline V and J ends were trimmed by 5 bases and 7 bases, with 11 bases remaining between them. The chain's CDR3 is CASSLSGRGELFF. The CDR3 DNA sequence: TGTGCCAGCAGTCTAAGTGGGCGCGGGGAGCTGTTTTTT.

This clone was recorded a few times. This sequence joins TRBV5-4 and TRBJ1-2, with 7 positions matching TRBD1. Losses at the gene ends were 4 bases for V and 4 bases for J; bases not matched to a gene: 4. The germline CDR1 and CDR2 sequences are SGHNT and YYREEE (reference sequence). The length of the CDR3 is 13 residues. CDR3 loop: CASSGGQLYGYTF. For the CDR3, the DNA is TGTGCCAGCAGCGGGGGACAGCTCTATGGCTACACCTTC.

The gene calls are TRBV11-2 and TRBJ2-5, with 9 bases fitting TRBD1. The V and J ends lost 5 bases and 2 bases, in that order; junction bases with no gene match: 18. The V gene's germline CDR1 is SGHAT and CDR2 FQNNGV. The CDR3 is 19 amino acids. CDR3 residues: CASSRRTGVNRVEQETQYF. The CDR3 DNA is TGTGCCAGCAGCAGAAGGACAGGGGTCAATCGTGTCGAGCAAGAGACCCAGTACTTC.

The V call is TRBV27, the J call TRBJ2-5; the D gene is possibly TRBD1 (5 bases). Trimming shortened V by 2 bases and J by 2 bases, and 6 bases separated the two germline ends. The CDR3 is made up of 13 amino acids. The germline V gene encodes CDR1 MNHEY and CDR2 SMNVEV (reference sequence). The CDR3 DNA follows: TGTGCCAGCAGTTTAGACAGTCAAGAGACCCAGTACTTC. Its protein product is CASSLDSQETQYF.

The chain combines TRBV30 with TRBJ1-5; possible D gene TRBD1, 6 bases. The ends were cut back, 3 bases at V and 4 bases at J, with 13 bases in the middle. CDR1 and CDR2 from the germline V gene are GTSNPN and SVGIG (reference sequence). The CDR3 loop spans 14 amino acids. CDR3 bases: TGTGCCTGGAGCCAAGGTCAGGGGAATCAGCCCCAGCATTTT. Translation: CAWSQGQGNQPQHF.

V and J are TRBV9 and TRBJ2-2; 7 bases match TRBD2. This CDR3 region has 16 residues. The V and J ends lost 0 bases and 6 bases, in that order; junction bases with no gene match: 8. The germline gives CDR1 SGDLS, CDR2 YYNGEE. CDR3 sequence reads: CASSVELAGAAGELFF. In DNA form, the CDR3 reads TGTGCCAGCAGCGTAGAGTTGGCGGGAGCGGCCGGGGAGCTGTTTTTT. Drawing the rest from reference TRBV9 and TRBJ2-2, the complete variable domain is DSGVTQTPKHLITATGQRVTLRCSPRSGDLSVYWYQQSLDQGLQFLIQYYNGEERAKGNILERFSAQQFPDLHSELNLSSLELGDSALYFCASSVELAGAAGELFFGEGSRLTVL.